The 32 T cell receptor beta chains given below trace back to one sample, sequenced in a study of blood T cell repertoires in COVID-19. TCRdb's table, derived via immunoSEQ multiplex PCR, lists solely in-frame clones and lacks some. The table records more than 80,000 clones, 70% to 90% of them present only once. The sequencing input was peripheral blood. The origin of the receptors is an elderly man with acute or convalescent COVID-19.

CDR3 sequence: CASSLDGGSGGTQYF. Here the CDR3 DNA reads TGTGCCAGCAGCTTAGATGGCGGGTCCGGGGGGACCCAGTACTTC. V gene TRBV11-3 combines with J gene TRBJ2-5; D might be TRBD2 (6 bases). This CDR3 contains 15 residues. Germline values: CDR1 SGHNT, CDR2 YENEEA. The ends were cut back, 0 bases at V and 7 bases at J, with 15 bases in the middle.

The rearrangement links TRBV10-3 to TRBJ2-3; TRBD1 aligns across 10 bases. The CDR3 runs 14 residues. V lost 6 bases, J lost 6 bases, and 6 bases stayed unmatched. Per germline, CDR1 ENHRY and CDR2 SYGVKD. CDR3 sequence reads: CAISGGTGVDTQYF. DNA of the CDR3: TGTGCCATCAGCGGGGGGACAGGGGTGGATACGCAGTATTTT.

The genes are TRBV5-5 and TRBJ1-1, with 9 bases fitting TRBD1. CDR1 is SGHKS and CDR2 is YYEKEE in the germline V gene (reference sequence). CDR3 length: 14 residues. V gave up 5 bases and J gave up 7 bases; unmatched junction bases: 9. This chain's CDR3 is CASRRGQGGREAFF. DNA of the CDR3: TGTGCCAGCAGGCGGGGACAGGGAGGTCGTGAAGCTTTCTTT.

This chain links TRBV6-2 or TRBV6-3 with TRBJ2-7, with 7 bases that match TRBD2. J lost 0 bases, V lost 5 bases, and 7 bases had no gene match. Germline assignment: CDR1 MNHEY and CDR2 SVGEGT. The CDR3 loop spans 15 amino acids. As DNA, the CDR3 is TGTGCCAGCAGTGTGACCGGGACTACCTCCTACGAGCAGTACTTC. It encodes CASSVTGTTSYEQYF.

In the case of this clone: Other DNA sequences in the sample encode the same CDR3. The V call is TRBV19, the J call TRBJ2-2, with 7 nucleotides matching TRBD1. The CDR3 is made up of 13 amino acids. Looked up from germline, CDR1 is LNHDA and CDR2 is SQIVND (reference sequence). Germline trimming cut 8 bases from V and 5 bases from J; bases unmatched to any gene: 5. The CDR3 sequence: CASRQGGTGELFF. Here the CDR3 DNA reads TGTGCCAGTCGACAGGGTGGAACCGGGGAGCTGTTTTTT.

J is TRBJ2-7 and V is TRBV6-5, with 8 bases fitting TRBD1. V shed 4 bases and J 12 bases; nucleotides not matched to a gene: 5. Germline lookup yields CDR1 MNHEY and CDR2 SVGAGI. The CDR3 is 11 amino acids. The CDR3 protein is CASSSGTGWYF. The CDR3 DNA follows: TGTGCCAGCAGTTCAGGGACAGGTTGGTACTTC.

The rearrangement joins TRBV25-1 to TRBJ1-1; 9 nucleotides agree with TRBD1. Looked up from germline, CDR1 is MGHDK and CDR2 is SYGVNS. V lost 6 bases and J lost 1; bases outside the gene matches: 9. The CDR3 has 16 residues. CDR3 bases: TGTGCCAGCAGGAGTACAGGGGGCTACGGGAACACTGAAGCTTTCTTT. Translated: CASRSTGGYGNTEAFF.

Only a few counts were recorded for this clone. This chain links TRBV5-1 with TRBJ1-2; 7 bases are a match to TRBD1. Unmatched junction bases numbered 6, after V lost 2 bases and J lost 8 bases. Per the germline V gene, CDR1 is SGHRS and CDR2 is YFSETQ. The CDR3 has 13 residues. The CDR3 spells CASSFEGGYGYTF. CDR3 in DNA: TGCGCCAGCAGCTTTGAAGGGGGCTACGGCTACACCTTC.

The V and J genes are TRBV4-3 and TRBJ2-1; D is possibly TRBD1 (6 bases). In germline, CDR1 is LGHNA, CDR2 YSLEER. The CDR3 loop spans 16 amino acids. V was pared by 4 bases and J by 8 bases, with 21 bases between. This CDR3 reads CASSRNPMGAGDEQFF. The CDR3 DNA follows: TGCGCCAGCAGCCGCAATCCGATGGGGGCTGGCGATGAGCAGTTCTTC.

The chain couples TRBV5-4 to TRBJ2-1, with 13 bases aligning to TRBD2. V was clipped by 4 bases and J by 7 bases; unmatched bases: 11. Germline V gene data show CDR1 as SGHNT and CDR2 as YYREEE (reference sequence). The CDR3 runs to 17 residues. CDR3 DNA sequence: TGTGCCAGCAGCCCTGGAGGACTAGCGGGAGAGCGAAATGAGCAGTTCTTC. It yields the protein CASSPGGLAGERNEQFF.

J is TRBJ1-2 and V is TRBV28, with a possible D match to TRBD1 (6 bases). The CDR3 has 13 amino acids. With 6 bases removed from V and 9 bases from J, the gap between germline ends came to 17 bases. CDR1 is MDHEN, CDR2 SYDVKM, per germline. The CDR3 loop reads CASSTGHITSYTF. CDR3 DNA sequence: TGTGCCAGCAGCACGGGACACATCACCAGCTACACCTTC.

This chain connects TRBV28 to TRBJ2-5; tentatively, D is TRBD1 (5 bases). The CDR3 spans 15 residues. V lost 2 bases and J lost 4, with 14 bases in between. Germline assignment: CDR1 MDHEN and CDR2 SYDVKM. CDR3 in DNA: TGTGCCAGCAGTTTAATCCCAGGGTACAGAGAGACCCAGTACTTC. It codes for CASSLIPGYRETQYF.

The rearrangement links TRBV19 to TRBJ2-1; TRBD1 might be the D (5 bases). There are 15 residues in the CDR3. From germline, CDR1 is LNHDA and CDR2 SQIVND (reference sequence). The V gene lost 3 bases and the J gene lost 4 bases, with 13 bases spanning the gap. Here the CDR3 DNA reads TGTGCCAGTAGTATGGGGCAGGGCCCATACAATGAGCAGTTCTTC. Protein: CASSMGQGPYNEQFF.

The chain joins TRBV29-1 to TRBJ2-3; D might be TRBD1 (6 bases). CDR3 length equals 13 residues. Trimming took 6 bases from V and 4 from J, leaving 14 bases between them. CDR1 SQVTM and CDR2 ANQGSEA come from the germline V gene. The CDR3 protein is CSVKQGSPDTQYF. The CDR3 bases are TGCAGCGTGAAACAGGGAAGCCCAGATACGCAGTATTTT.

CDR3 in DNA: TGTGCCAGCAGTTTATGGACTAGACCCCATGAGCAGTTCTTC. Protein sequence: CASSLWTRPHEQFF. The chain has TRBV27 and TRBJ2-1; 7 positions match TRBD2. After removal of 1 base from V and 8 bases from J, the junction contained 5 bases not matched to a gene. Germline V gives CDR1 MNHEY, CDR2 SMNVEV (reference sequence). The CDR3 runs 14 residues.

V and J are TRBV27 and TRBJ2-2; TRBD2 might be the D (6 bases). V was shortened by 4 bases and J by 5 bases, with 11 bases between the two germline ends. CDR3 length: 14 residues. From germline, CDR1 is MNHEY and CDR2 SMNVEV (reference sequence). In DNA, the CDR3 is TGTGCCAGCAGTTCTGGGAGGCGGACCGGGGAGCTGTTTTTT. Translating it yields CASSSGRRTGELFF.

The genes are TRBV30 and TRBJ2-3; D is possibly TRBD1 (5 bases). V lost 1 base, J lost 6 bases, and 14 bases lay in between. Per the germline V gene, CDR1 is GTSNPN and CDR2 is SVGIG (reference sequence). The CDR3 covers 14 residues. The CDR3 sequence: CAWSDRGVRDTQYF. The CDR3 nucleotides are TGTGCCTGGAGTGATAGGGGCGTGCGGGATACGCAGTATTTT.

The J gene is TRBJ2-7, the V gene TRBV7-9, with D uncertain. This CDR3 has 12 amino acids. Trimming took off 5 bases at V and 7 bases at J, with 12 bases between the two ends. Germline lookup yields CDR1 SEHNR and CDR2 FQNEAQ (reference sequence). The CDR3 region has the DNA TGTGCCAGCAGCCAAACTTCCTTTGAGCAGTACTTC. Translation: CASSQTSFEQYF.

The chain links TRBV11-2 to TRBJ1-2; weak D call: TRBD1 (5 bases). The V gene's germline CDR1 is SGHAT and CDR2 FQNNGV. V lost 1 base, J lost 1 base, and 7 bases lay in between. The CDR3 has 14 residues. For the CDR3, the DNA is TGTGCCAGCAGCTTAGTCCAGGGTAACTATGGCTACACCTTC. This translates into CASSLVQGNYGYTF. The full variable domain, with the rest looked up from reference TRBV11-2 and TRBJ1-2, is EAGVAQSPRYKIIEKRQSVAFWCNPISGHATLYWYQQILGQGPKLLIQFQNNGVVDDSQLPKDRFSAERLKGVDSTLKIQPAKLEDSAVYLCASSLVQGNYGYTFGSGTRLTVV.

The rearrangement links TRBV7-9 to TRBJ2-1, with 8 nucleotides matching TRBD1. Germline CDR1 is SEHNR and CDR2 is FQNEAQ (reference sequence). The V and J ends lost 1 base and 7 bases, in that order; junction bases with no gene match: 6. The CDR3 is 15 amino acids. The CDR3 loop reads CASSLVPGQENEQFF. CDR3 nucleotide sequence: TGTGCCAGCAGCTTAGTTCCGGGACAGGAGAATGAGCAGTTCTTC.

This chain links TRBV5-5 with TRBJ2-7; 11 positions match TRBD2. CDR1 is SGHKS and CDR2 is YYEKEE in the germline V gene (reference sequence). CDR3 length: 15 amino acids. Losses at the gene ends were 4 bases for V and 3 bases for J; bases not matched to a gene: 6. The CDR3 spells CASSAVAGGDYEQYF. The DNA of the CDR3 is TGTGCCAGCAGCGCAGTAGCGGGAGGGGACTACGAGCAGTACTTC.

The chain links TRBV11-2 to TRBJ2-5; 9 bases match TRBD2. The CDR3 has 16 amino acids. Germline V CDR1 and CDR2: SGHAT, FQNNGV. The trim removed 1 base at V and 3 bases at J, leaving 6 bases unmatched. This chain's CDR3 is CASSLAGLAFKETQYF. CDR3 bases: TGTGCCAGCAGCTTAGCCGGACTAGCGTTCAAAGAGACCCAGTACTTC.

The chain uses TRBV29-1 and TRBJ1-6, with 7 bases identical to TRBD1. From germline, CDR1 is SQVTM and CDR2 ANQGSEA. This CDR3 is 13 amino acids long. After removal of 4 bases from V and 8 bases from J, the junction contained 5 bases not matched to a gene. The chain's CDR3 is CSVGQGGDSPLHF. The CDR3 DNA reads as TGCAGCGTTGGACAGGGTGGGGATTCACCCCTCCACTTT. The full variable domain, in which reference TRBV29-1 and TRBJ1-6 provide the parts outside the CDR3, is SAVISQKPSRDICQRGTSLTIQCQVDSQVTMMFWYRQQPGQSLTLIATANQGSEATYESGFVIDKFPISRPNLTFSTLTVSNMSPEDSSIYLCSVGQGGDSPLHFGNGTRLTVT.

The J gene is TRBJ2-1, the V gene TRBV24-1; 11 bases match TRBD2. The CDR3 totals 19 residues. With V trimmed by 3 bases and J by 0 bases, 9 bases remained unmatched. Germline lookup yields CDR1 KGHDR and CDR2 SFDVKD. CDR3 nucleotides: TGTGCCACCAGTGATCCAAGACTAGCGGGACAGAGCTCCTACAATGAGCAGTTCTTC. It yields the protein CATSDPRLAGQSSYNEQFF.

This rearrangement joins TRBV9 to TRBJ2-2; 11 nucleotides line up with TRBD2. The CDR3 has 19 amino acids. Germline-derived CDR1 and CDR2 are SGDLS and YYNGEE. V dropped 0 bases and J dropped 5; count of bases not matched to a gene: 12. DNA of the CDR3: TGTGCCAGCAGCGTAGTCGGTAGCGGGAGGGCGAGCGTGACCGGGGAGCTGTTTTTT. Encoded protein: CASSVVGSGRASVTGELFF.

The V call is TRBV7-9, the J call TRBJ1-2; tentative D call: TRBD1 (6 bases). Germline CDR1 is SEHNR and CDR2 is FQNEAQ (reference sequence). V gave up 0 bases and J gave up 1 base, with 6 bases separating them. The CDR3 length is 14 residues. The DNA of the CDR3 is TGTGCCAGCAGCTTAGCGGACAGTAACTATGGCTACACCTTC. This gives the protein CASSLADSNYGYTF.

The V gene is TRBV7-8, the J gene TRBJ2-7, with D possibly TRBD1 on 6 matching bases. This CDR3 is 15 amino acids long. V shed 3 bases and J shed 3 bases, with 15 bases lying between them. Germline-derived CDR1 and CDR2 are SGHVS and FQNEAQ. CDR3 sequence reads: CASSLGTLPLYEQYF. The DNA of the CDR3 is TGTGCCAGCAGCTTGGGGACACTGCCTCTCTACGAGCAGTACTTC. The variable domain in full, completed from reference TRBV7-8 and TRBJ2-7, reads GAGVSQSPRYKVAKRGQDVALRCDPISGHVSLFWYQQALGQGPEFLTYFQNEAQLDKSGLPSDRFFAERPEGSVSTLKIQRTQQEDSAVYLCASSLGTLPLYEQYFGPGTRLTVT.

The chain carries TRBV6-5 and TRBJ2-5; D is perhaps TRBD1 (5 bases). Germline CDR1 is MNHEY and CDR2 is SVGAGI. This CDR3 is built from 16 residues. The V gene lost 0 bases and the J gene lost 5 bases, with 16 bases spanning the gap. The CDR3 DNA follows: TGTGCCAGCAGTTACTCCCGGACACCAAACGGGGAGACCCAGTACTTC. Its protein product is CASSYSRTPNGETQYF.

The J gene is TRBJ2-3, the V gene TRBV7-6; the match to TRBD2 covers 10 bases. Germline lookup yields CDR1 SGHVS and CDR2 FNYEAQ. This CDR3 has 16 residues. The V and J ends lost 5 bases and 6 bases, in that order; junction bases with no gene match: 11. The CDR3 bases are TGTGCCAGCAGCAGTTGGGCTAGCGGGAGTTCGGATACGCAGTATTTT. Translating gives CASSSWASGSSDTQYF.

The chain has TRBV28 and TRBJ1-2; the match to TRBD1 covers 7 bases. The CDR3 runs 12 residues. With V trimmed by 3 bases and J by 7 bases, 2 bases remained unmatched. Per the germline V gene, CDR1 is MDHEN and CDR2 is SYDVKM. The DNA of the CDR3 is TGTGCCAGCAGTTTCACAGGGGCTGGCTACACCTTC. It yields the protein CASSFTGAGYTF.

This clone was found a few times. The chain uses TRBV5-1 and TRBJ1-1, with a tentative D call TRBD1 (6 bases). The CDR3 spans 15 residues. The germline V gene has CDR1 SGHRS and CDR2 YFSETQ. Trimming pared 4 bases from V and 4 bases from J, leaving 17 bases between. The CDR3 spells CASSPAATGSTEAFF. As DNA, the CDR3 is TGCGCCAGCAGCCCTGCTGCCACAGGGAGCACTGAAGCTTTCTTT.

The J gene is TRBJ2-1, the V gene TRBV3-1 (or the pseudogene TRBV3-2), with 13 bases lining up with TRBD2. CDR1 and CDR2 from the germline V gene are LGHDT and YNNKEL (reference sequence). V lost 4 bases, J lost 2 bases, and 2 bases stayed unmatched. This CDR3 spans 16 amino acids. The CDR3 reads CASSPGLAGAYNEQFF. The DNA for the CDR3 is TGTGCCAGCAGCCCCGGACTAGCGGGAGCCTACAATGAGCAGTTCTTC.